This T cell receptor (beta chain) was observed in a study of blood T cell repertoires in COVID-19. This clone was counted once. Across 20 to 25 US areas, participants ranged in age from 18 to 89 years. Trimming took 4 bases from V and 0 from J; bases not matched to a gene: 5. The CDR3 has 16 amino acids. Looked up from germline, CDR1 is MGHRA and CDR2 is YSYEKL. Original handling: Reference gene primer amplification gave estimated nucleated cell counts. TCRdb's copy holds only in-frame clones and misses some; the assay was immunoSEQ multiplex PCR. D and trimming were read from the DNA, whereas the V and J calls and clone size are those reported in that table. Counted here are 150,000 to 200,000 clones, 89% occurring once; the ten biggest clones make up approximately 2.1%.

The chain is built from TRBV4-1 and TRBJ1-1; 10 bases align to TRBD1. The sample was PBMCs or T cells enriched from blood (not recorded which). The TCR sequence derives from a woman in her thirties or forties with acute COVID-19. CDR3 in DNA: TGCGCCAGCAGCCCGGGACAGGGGCCAATGAACACTGAAGCTTTCTTT. The encoded protein is CASSPGQGPMNTEAFF.